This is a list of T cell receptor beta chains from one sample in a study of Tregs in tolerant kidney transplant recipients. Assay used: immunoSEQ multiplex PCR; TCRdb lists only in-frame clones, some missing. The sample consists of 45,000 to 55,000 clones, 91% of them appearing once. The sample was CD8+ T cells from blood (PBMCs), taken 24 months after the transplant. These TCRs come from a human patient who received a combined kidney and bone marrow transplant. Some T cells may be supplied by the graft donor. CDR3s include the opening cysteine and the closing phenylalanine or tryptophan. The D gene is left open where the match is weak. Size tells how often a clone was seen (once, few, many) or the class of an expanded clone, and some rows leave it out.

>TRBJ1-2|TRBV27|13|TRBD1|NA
CASSLGTGYGYTF
TGTGCCAGCAGTTTAGGGACAGGCTACGGCTACACCTTC
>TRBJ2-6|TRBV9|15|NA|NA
CASSPPSSGANVLTF
TGTGCCAGTAGCCCCCCTAGCTCTGGGGCCAACGTCCTGACTTTC
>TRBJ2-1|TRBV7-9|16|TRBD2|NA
CASSRTSGGTADEQFF
TGTGCCAGCAGTCGGACTAGCGGGGGGACCGCCGATGAGCAGTTCTTC
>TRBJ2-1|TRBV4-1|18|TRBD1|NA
CASSQTLRADRGSNEQFF
TGCGCCAGCAGCCAAACCCTAAGGGCAGACAGGGGGTCGAATGAGCAGTTCTTC
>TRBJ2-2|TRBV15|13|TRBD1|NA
CATRQGLAGELFF
TGTGCCACCAGACAGGGGTTGGCCGGGGAGCTGTTTTTT
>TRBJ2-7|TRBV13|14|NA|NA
CASSPGPGSYEQYF
TGTGCCAGCAGCCCCGGTCCGGGGAGCTACGAGCAGTACTTC
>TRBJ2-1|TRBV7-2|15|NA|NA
CANSTGPINNNEQFF
TGTGCCAATTCAACAGGCCCAATTAATAACAATGAGCAGTTCTTC
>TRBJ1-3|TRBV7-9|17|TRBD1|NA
CASSETGQFSSGNTIYF
TGTGCCAGCAGCGAAACGGGACAGTTTAGCTCTGGAAACACCATATATTTT
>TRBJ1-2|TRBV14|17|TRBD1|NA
CASSQEGQGARNYGYTF
TGTGCCAGCAGCCAAGAGGGACAGGGGGCCAGAAACTATGGCTACACCTTC
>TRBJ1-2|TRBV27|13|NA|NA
CASSFGSNYGYTF
TGTGCCAGCAGTTTCGGTAGTAACTATGGCTACACCTTC
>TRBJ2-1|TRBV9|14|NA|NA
CASSEGGGLNEQFF
TGTGCCAGCAGCGAAGGGGGGGGGCTGAATGAGCAGTTCTTC
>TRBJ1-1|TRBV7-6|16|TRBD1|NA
CASSIGQAARNTEAFF
TGTGCCAGCAGCATCGGACAGGCGGCGAGGAACACTGAAGCTTTCTTT
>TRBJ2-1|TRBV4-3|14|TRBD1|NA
CASSHGTGVNEQFF
TGCGCCAGCAGCCACGGGACAGGGGTCAATGAGCAGTTCTTC
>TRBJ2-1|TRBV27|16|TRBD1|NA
CASRIGTGASHNEQFF
TGTGCCAGCAGAATAGGGACAGGGGCTTCTCACAATGAGCAGTTCTTC
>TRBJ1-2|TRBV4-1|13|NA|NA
CASSQAGLYGYTF
TGCGCCAGCAGCCAAGCAGGGCTCTATGGCTACACCTTC
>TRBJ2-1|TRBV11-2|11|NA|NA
CASRGASEQFF
TGTGCCAGCCGGGGGGCGAGTGAGCAGTTCTTC
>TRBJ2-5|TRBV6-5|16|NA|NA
CASSFGRGHIEETQYF
TGTGCCAGCAGTTTCGGGAGGGGGCATATCGAAGAGACCCAGTACTTC
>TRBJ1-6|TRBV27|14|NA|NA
CASSFPQGGSPLHF
TGTGCCAGCAGTTTTCCGCAAGGCGGTTCACCCCTCCACTTT
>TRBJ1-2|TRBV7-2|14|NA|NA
CASSLVGGRDGYTF
TGTGCCAGCAGCTTAGTCGGGGGGCGGGATGGCTACACCTTC
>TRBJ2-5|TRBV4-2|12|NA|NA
CASSQGRVPQYF
TGTGCCAGCAGCCAAGGGAGGGTTCCCCAGTACTTC
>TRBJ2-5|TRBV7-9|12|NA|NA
CASSLDLETQYF
TGTGCCAGCAGCTTAGATCTGGAGACCCAGTACTTC
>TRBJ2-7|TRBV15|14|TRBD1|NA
CATSRTGFAYEQYF
TGTGCCACCAGCCGGACAGGGTTCGCCTACGAGCAGTACTTC
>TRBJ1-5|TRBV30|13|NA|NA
CAWSEDTNQPQHF
TGTGCCTGGAGTGAGGACACCAATCAGCCCCAGCATTTT
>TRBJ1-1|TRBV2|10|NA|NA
CASRAGVAFF
TGTGCCAGCAGGGCAGGGGTGGCTTTCTTT
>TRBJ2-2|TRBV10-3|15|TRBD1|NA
CAINSGDRVTGELFF
TGTGCCATCAATTCAGGGGACAGGGTAACCGGGGAGCTGTTTTTT
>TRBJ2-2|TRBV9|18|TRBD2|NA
CASSRQTGTSGGTGELFF
TGTGCCAGCAGCCGTCAGACTGGGACTAGCGGGGGCACCGGGGAGCTGTTTTTT
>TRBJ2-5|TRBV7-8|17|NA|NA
CASSLGVGGGLGETQYF
TGTGCCAGCAGCTTAGGGGTCGGAGGGGGCCTCGGAGAGACCCAGTACTTC
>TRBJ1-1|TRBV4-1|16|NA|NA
CASSQPRGHLNTEAFF
TGCGCCAGCAGCCAACCTAGGGGACACTTGAACACTGAAGCTTTCTTT
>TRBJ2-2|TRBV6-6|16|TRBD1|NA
CASSYWGQGESGELFF
TGTGCCAGCAGTTACTGGGGACAGGGGGAATCCGGGGAGCTGTTTTTT
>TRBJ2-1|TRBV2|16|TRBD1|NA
CASSRSGTGVRNEQFF
TGTGCCAGCAGCAGATCCGGGACAGGGGTTCGGAATGAGCAGTTCTTC
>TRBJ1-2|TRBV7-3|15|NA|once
CASSLDPGLGYGYTF
TGTGCCAGCAGCTTAGACCCTGGACTGGGCTACGGCTACACCTTC
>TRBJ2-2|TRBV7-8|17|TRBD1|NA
CASSLGFGTGVSGELFF
TGTGCCAGCAGCTTAGGTTTCGGGACAGGGGTCAGCGGGGAGCTGTTTTTT
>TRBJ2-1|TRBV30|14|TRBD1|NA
CAWDRGRFYNEQFF
TGTGCCTGGGACAGGGGGCGATTCTACAATGAGCAGTTCTTC
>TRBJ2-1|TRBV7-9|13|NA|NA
CASSPRDYNEQFF
TGTGCCAGCAGCCCTAGAGACTACAATGAGCAGTTCTTC
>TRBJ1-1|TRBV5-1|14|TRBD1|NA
CASSLGTGVTEAFF
TGCGCCAGCAGCCTAGGGACAGGGGTAACTGAAGCTTTCTTT
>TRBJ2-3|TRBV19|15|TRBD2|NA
CASALLAGVTDTQYF
TGTGCCAGTGCCCTACTAGCGGGAGTCACAGATACGCAGTATTTT
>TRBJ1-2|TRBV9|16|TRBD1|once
CASSRDREQANYGYTF
TGTGCCAGCAGCCGGGACAGGGAACAGGCTAACTATGGCTACACCTTC
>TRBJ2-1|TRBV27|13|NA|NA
CASSPLQGIEQFF
TGTGCCAGCAGTCCCCTCCAGGGGATTGAGCAGTTCTTC
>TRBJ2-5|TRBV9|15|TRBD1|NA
CASSVQGAWVETQYF
TGTGCCAGCAGCGTACAGGGGGCGTGGGTGGAGACCCAGTACTTC
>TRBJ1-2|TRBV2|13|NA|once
CASSPGGGYGYTF
TGTGCCAGCAGTCCGGGGGGTGGCTATGGCTACACCTTC